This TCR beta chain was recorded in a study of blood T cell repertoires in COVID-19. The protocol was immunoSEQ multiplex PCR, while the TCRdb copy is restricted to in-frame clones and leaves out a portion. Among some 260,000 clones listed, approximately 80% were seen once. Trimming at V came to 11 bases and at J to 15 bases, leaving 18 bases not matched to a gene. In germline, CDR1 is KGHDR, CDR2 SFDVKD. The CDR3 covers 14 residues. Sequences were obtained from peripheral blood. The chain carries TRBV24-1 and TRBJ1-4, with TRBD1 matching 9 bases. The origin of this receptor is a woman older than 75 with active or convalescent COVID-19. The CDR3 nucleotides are TGTGCCAAGGTCCGGGACAGGGCCAAAACTCTGGTGTTTTTT. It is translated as CAKVRDRAKTLVFF.